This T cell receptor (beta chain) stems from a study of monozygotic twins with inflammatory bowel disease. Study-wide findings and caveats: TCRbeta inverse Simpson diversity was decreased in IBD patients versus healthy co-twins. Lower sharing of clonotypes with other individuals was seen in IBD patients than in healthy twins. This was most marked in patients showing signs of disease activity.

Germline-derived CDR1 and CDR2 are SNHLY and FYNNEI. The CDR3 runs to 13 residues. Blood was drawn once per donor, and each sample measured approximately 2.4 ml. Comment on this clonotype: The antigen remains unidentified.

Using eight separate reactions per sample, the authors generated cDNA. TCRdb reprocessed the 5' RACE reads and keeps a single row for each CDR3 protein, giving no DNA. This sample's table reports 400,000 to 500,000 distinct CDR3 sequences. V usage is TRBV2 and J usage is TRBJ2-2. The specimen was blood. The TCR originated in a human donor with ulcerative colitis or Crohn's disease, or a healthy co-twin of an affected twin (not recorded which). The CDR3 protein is CASSEEYTGELFF.